This T cell receptor beta chain was identified during a study of blood T cell repertoires in COVID-19. For the study at large: Material from acute and convalescent COVID-19 was sourced from the United States, Italy and Spain.

Per the original methods: Nucleated cell counts were estimated from reference gene primer amplification. The data were produced by immunoSEQ multiplex PCR, yet TCRdb's version contains in-frame clones alone and is incomplete. D and trimming were read from the DNA, whereas the V and J calls and clone size are those reported in that table. The table has 90,000 or so clones, 90% to 95% seen once; the top ten hold roughly 1.8%. Trimming left V 0 bases short and J 6 bases short, with 22 bases between. Germline V gene data show CDR1 as SGHRS and CDR2 as YFSETQ. The CDR3 length is 19 residues. The sequence came from a human donor with active COVID-19. The donor label of this sample is uncertain. This chain uses TRBV5-1 with TRBJ1-6; D perhaps matches TRBD1 (6 bases). The source material was peripheral blood. The CDR3 coding sequence is TGCGCCAGCAGCTTGGATCAGGTTCTCGAGGGACACATTAATTCACCCCTCCACTTT. Protein product: CASSLDQVLEGHINSPLHF.